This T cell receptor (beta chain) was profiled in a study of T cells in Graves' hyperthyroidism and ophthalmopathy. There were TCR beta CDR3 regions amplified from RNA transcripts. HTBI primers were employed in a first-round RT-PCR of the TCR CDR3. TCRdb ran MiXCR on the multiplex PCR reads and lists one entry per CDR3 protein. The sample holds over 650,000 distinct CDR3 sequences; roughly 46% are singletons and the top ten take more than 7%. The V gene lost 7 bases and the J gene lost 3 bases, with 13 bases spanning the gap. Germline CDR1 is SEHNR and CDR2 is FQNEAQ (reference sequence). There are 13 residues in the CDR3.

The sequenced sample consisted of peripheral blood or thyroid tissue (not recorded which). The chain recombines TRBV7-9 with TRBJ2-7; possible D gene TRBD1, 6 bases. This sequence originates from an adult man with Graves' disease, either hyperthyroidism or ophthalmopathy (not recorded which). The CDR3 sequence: CASTATGNYEQYF. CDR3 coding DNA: TGTGCCAGCACCGCGACAGGTAACTACGAGCAGTACTTC.